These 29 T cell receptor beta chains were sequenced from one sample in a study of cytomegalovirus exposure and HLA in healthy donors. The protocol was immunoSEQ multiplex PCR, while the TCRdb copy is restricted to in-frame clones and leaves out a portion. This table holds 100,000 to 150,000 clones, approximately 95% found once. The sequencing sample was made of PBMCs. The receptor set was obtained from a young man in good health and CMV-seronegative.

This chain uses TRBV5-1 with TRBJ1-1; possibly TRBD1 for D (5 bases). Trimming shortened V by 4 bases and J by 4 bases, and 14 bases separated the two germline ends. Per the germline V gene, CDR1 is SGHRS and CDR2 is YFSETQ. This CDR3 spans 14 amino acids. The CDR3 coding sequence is TGCGCCAGCAGCGGAGGGGACGGGTCCACTGAAGCTTTCTTT. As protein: CASSGGDGSTEAFF.

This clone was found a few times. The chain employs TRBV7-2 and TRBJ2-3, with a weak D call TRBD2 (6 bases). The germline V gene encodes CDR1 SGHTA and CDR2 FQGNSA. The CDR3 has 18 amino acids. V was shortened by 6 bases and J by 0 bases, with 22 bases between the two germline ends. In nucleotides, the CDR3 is TGTGCCAGCAGGGGCCAGGCTGGAGGGCTTTCTAGCACAGATACGCAGTATTTT. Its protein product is CASRGQAGGLSSTDTQYF.

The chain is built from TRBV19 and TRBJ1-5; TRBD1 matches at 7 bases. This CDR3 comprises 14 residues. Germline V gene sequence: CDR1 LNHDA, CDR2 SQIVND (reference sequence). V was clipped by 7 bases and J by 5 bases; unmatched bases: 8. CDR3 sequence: CASTNDRDHQPQHF. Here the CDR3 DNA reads TGTGCCAGTACCAATGACAGGGACCATCAGCCCCAGCATTTT. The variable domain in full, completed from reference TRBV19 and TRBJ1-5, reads DGGITQSPKYLFRKEGQNVTLSCEQNLNHDAMYWYRQDPGQGLRLIYYSQIVNDFQKGDIAEGYSVSREKKESFPLTVTSAQKNPTAFYLCASTNDRDHQPQHFGDGTRLSIL.

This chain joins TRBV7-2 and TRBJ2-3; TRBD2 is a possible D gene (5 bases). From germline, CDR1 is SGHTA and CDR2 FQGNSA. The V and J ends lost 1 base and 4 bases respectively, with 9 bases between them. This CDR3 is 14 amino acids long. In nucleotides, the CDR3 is TGTGCCAGCAGCTTAGGGCGGGCCGCAGATACGCAGTATTTT. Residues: CASSLGRAADTQYF.

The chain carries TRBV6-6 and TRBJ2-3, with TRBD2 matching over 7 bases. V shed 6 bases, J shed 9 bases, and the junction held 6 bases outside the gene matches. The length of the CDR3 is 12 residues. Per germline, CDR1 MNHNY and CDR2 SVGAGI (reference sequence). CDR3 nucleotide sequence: TGTGCCAGCAGCCGCGGGGGTGACACGCAGTATTTT. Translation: CASSRGGDTQYF.

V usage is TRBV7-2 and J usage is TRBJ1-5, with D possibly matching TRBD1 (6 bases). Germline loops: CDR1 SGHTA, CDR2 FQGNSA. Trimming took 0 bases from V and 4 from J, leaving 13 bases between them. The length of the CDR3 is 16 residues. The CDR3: CASSLAGTMFNQPQHF. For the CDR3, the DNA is TGTGCCAGCAGCTTAGCCGGGACAATGTTTAATCAGCCCCAGCATTTT.

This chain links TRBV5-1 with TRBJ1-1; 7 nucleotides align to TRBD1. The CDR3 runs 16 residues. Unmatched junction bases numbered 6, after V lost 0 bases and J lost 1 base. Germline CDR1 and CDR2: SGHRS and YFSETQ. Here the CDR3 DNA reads TGCGCCAGCAGCTTGGCCTACAGGGGAAGGAACACTGAAGCTTTCTTT. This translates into CASSLAYRGRNTEAFF.

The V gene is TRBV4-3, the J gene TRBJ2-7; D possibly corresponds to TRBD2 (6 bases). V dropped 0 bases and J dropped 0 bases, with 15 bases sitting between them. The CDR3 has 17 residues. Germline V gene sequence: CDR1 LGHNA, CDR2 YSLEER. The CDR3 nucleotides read TGCGCCAGCAGCCAAGAGATTGGGGGGTCAAGCTCCTACGAGCAGTACTTC. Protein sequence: CASSQEIGGSSSYEQYF.

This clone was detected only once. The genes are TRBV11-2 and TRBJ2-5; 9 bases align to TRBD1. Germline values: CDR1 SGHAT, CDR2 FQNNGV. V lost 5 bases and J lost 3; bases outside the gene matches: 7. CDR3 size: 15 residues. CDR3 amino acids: CASSHTGGAEETQYF. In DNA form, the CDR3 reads TGTGCCAGCAGCCATACAGGGGGCGCGGAAGAGACCCAGTACTTC. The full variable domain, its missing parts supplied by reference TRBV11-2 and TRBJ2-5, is EAGVAQSPRYKIIEKRQSVAFWCNPISGHATLYWYQQILGQGPKLLIQFQNNGVVDDSQLPKDRFSAERLKGVDSTLKIQPAKLEDSAVYLCASSHTGGAEETQYFGPGTRLLVL.

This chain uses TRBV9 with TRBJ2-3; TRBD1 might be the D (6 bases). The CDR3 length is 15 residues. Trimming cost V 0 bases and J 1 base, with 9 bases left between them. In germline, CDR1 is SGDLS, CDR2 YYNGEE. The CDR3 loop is CASSVVGAGTDTQYF. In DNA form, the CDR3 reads TGTGCCAGCAGCGTAGTGGGGGCCGGCACAGATACGCAGTATTTT.

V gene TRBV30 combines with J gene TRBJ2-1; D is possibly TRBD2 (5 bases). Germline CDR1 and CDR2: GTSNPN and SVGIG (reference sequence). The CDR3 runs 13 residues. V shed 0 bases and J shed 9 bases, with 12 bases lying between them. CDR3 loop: CAWSVNGDREQFF. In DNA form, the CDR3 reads TGTGCCTGGAGTGTTAACGGGGATCGTGAGCAGTTCTTC.

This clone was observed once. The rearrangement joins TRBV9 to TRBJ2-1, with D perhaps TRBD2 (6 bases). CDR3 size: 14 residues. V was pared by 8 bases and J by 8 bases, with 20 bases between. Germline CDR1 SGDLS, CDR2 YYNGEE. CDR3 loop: CASSVAGSSHEQFF. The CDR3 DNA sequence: TGTGCCAGTTCCGTTGCGGGATCTAGCCATGAGCAGTTCTTC.

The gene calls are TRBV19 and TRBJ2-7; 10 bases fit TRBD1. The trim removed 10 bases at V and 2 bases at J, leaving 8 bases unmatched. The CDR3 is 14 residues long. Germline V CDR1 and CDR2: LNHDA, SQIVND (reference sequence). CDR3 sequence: CATGTGVGPYEQYF. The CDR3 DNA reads TGTGCCACCGGGACAGGGGTGGGCCCCTACGAGCAGTACTTC.

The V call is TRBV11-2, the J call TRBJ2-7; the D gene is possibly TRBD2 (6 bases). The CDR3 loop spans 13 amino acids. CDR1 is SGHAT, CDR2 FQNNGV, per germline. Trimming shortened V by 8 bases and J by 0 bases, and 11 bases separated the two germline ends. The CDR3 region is CASGAGPSYEQYF. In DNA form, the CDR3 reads TGTGCCAGCGGGGCGGGGCCCTCCTACGAGCAGTACTTC.

CDR3 sequence: CASSQQLELAKNIQYF. The CDR3 nucleotides are TGCGCCAGCAGCCAACAATTAGAACTAGCCAAAAACATTCAGTACTTC. The chain couples TRBV4-3 to TRBJ2-4, with no clear D. V was pared by 2 bases and J by 0 bases, with 11 bases between. From germline, CDR1 is LGHNA and CDR2 YSLEER. The CDR3 has 16 amino acids.

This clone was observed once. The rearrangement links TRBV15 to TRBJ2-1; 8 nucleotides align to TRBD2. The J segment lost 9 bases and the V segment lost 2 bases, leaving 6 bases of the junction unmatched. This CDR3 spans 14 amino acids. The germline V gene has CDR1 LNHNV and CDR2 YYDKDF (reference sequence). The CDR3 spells CATSRPAGGTEQFF. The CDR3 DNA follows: TGTGCCACCAGCAGACCGGCGGGGGGCACTGAGCAGTTCTTC.

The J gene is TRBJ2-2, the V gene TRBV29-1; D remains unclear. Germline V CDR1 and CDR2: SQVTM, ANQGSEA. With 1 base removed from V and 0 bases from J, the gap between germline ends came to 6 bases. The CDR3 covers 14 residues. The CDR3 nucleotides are TGCAGCGTTGAAGGAGCCCCGAACACCGGGGAGCTGTTTTTT. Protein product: CSVEGAPNTGELFF.

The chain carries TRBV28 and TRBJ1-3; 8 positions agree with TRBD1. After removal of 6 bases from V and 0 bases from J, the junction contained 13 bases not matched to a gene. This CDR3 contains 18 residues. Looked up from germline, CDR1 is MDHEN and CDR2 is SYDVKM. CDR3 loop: CASSLIRDRLFSGNTIYF. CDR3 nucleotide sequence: TGTGCCAGCAGCTTAATCCGGGACAGGCTTTTCTCTGGAAACACCATATATTTT.

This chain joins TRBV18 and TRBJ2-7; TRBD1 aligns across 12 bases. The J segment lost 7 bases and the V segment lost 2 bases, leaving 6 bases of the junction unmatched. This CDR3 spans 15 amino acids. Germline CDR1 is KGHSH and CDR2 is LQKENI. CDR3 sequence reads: CASSPLGQGADEQYF. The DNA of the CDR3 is TGTGCCAGCTCACCATTGGGACAGGGGGCGGATGAGCAGTACTTC.

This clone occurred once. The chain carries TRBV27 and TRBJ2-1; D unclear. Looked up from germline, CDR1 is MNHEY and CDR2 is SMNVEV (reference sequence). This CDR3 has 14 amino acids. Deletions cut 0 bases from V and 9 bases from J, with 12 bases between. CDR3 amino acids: CASSLSLELPEQFF. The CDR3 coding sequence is TGTGCCAGCAGTTTATCGCTAGAGCTCCCTGAGCAGTTCTTC.

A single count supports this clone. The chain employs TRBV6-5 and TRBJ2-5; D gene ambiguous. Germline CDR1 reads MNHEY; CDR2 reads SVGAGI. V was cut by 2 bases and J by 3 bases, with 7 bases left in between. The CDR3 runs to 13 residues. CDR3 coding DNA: TGTGCCAGCAGTTACCGCGCGGAAGAGACCCAGTACTTC. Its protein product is CASSYRAEETQYF.

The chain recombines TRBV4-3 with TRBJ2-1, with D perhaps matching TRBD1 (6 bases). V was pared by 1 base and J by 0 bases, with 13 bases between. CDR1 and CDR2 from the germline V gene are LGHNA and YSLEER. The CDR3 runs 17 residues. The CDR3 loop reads CASSQGLTGGSYNEQFF. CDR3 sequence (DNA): TGCGCCAGCAGCCAAGGTCTGACAGGAGGCTCCTACAATGAGCAGTTCTTC.

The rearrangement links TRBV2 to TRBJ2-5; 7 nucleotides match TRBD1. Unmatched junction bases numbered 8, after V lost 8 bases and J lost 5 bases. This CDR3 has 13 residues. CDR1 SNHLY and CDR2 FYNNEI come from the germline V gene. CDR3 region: CASARGLRETQYF. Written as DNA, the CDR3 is TGTGCCAGCGCAAGGGGGCTGAGGGAGACCCAGTACTTC. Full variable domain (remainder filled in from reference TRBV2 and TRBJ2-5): EPEVTQTPSHQVTQMGQEVILRCVPISNHLYFYWYRQILGQKVEFLVSFYNNEISEKSEIFDDQFSVERPDGSNFTLKIRSTKLEDSAMYFCASARGLRETQYFGPGTRLLVL.

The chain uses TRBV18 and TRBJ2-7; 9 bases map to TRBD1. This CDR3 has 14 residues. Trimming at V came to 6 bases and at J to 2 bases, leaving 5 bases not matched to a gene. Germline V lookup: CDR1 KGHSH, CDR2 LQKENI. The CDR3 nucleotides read TGTGCCAGCTCTGAAGGGGACAGGGCCTACGAGCAGTACTTC. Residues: CASSEGDRAYEQYF.

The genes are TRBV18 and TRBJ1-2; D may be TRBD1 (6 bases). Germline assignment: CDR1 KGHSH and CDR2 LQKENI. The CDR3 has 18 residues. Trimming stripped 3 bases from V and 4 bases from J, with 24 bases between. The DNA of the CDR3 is TGTGCCAGCTCACCCTTTAACCCCGACAGGACCAGTAGCTATGGCTACACCTTC. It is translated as CASSPFNPDRTSSYGYTF.

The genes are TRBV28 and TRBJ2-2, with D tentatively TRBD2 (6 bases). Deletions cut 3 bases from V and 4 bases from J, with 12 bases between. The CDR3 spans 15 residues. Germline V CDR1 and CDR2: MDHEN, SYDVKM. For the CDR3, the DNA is TGTGCCAGCAGTTTTGCTCGCGGGGTCACCGGGGAGCTGTTTTTT. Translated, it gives CASSFARGVTGELFF.

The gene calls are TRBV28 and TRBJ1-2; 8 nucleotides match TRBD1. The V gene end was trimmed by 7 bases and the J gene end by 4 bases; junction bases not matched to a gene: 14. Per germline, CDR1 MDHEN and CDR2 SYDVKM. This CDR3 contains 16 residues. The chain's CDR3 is CASTFQQGGLGYGYTF. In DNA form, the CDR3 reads TGTGCCAGCACCTTTCAACAGGGGGGTTTGGGCTATGGCTACACCTTC.

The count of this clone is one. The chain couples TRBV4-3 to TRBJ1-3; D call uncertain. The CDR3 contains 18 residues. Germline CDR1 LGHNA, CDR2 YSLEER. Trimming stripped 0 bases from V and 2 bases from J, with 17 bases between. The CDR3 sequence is CASSQDLPARVTGNTIYF. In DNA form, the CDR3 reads TGCGCCAGCAGCCAAGATCTCCCCGCCCGGGTAACTGGAAACACCATATATTTT.

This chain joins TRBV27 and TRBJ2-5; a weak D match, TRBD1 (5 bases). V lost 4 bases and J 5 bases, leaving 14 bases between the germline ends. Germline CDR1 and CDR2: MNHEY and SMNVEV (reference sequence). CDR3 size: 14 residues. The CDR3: CASSSLGPGETQYF. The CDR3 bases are TGTGCCAGCAGTTCACTGGGTCCAGGGGAGACCCAGTACTTC.